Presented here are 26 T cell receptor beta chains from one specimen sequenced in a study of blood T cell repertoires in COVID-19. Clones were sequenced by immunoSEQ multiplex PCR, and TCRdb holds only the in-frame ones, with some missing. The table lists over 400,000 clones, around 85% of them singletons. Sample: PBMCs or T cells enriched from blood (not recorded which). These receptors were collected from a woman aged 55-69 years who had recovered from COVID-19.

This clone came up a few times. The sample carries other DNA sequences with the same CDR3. CDR3 residues: CASSYQGNTEAFF. CDR3 nucleotide sequence: TGTGCCAGCAGTTACCAGGGGAACACTGAAGCTTTCTTT. This sequence joins TRBV6-5 and TRBJ1-1; D may be TRBD1 (5 bases). The CDR3 is 13 residues long. Trimming shortened V by 2 bases and J by 1 base, and 5 bases separated the two germline ends. Germline V gene lookup returns CDR1 MNHEY and CDR2 SVGAGI.

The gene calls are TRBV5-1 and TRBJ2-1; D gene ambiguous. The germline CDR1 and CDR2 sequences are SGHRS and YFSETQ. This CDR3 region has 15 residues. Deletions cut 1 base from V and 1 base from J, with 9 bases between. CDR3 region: CASSLSDLSYNEQFF. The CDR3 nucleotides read TGCGCCAGCAGCTTGAGTGACTTGTCCTACAATGAGCAGTTCTTC.

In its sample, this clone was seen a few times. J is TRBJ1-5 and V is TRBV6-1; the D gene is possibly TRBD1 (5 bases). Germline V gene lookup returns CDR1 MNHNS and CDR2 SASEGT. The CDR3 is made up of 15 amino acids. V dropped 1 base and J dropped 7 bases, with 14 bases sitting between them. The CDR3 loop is CASSEVRGLRQPQHF. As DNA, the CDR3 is TGTGCCAGCAGTGAAGTTCGGGGACTTCGGCAGCCCCAGCATTTT.

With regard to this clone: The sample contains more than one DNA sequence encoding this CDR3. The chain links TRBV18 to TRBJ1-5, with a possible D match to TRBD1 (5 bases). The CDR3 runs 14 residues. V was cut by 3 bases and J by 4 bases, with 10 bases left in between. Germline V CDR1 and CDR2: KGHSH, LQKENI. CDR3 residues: CASSPSGGNQPQHF. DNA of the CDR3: TGTGCCAGCTCACCCTCGGGGGGGAATCAGCCCCAGCATTTT.

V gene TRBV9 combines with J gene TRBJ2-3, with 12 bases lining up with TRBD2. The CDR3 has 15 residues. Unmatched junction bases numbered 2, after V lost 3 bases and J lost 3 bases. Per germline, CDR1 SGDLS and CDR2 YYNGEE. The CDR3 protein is CASSASGGETDTQYF. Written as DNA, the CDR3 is TGTGCCAGCAGCGCTAGCGGGGGGGAAACAGATACGCAGTATTTT.

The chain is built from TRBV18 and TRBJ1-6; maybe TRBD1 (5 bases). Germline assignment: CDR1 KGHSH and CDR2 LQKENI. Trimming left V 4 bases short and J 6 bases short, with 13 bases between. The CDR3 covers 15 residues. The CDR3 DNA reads TGTGCCAGCTCACGGATCGACAGCCTTAATTCACCCCTCCACTTT. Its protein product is CASSRIDSLNSPLHF.

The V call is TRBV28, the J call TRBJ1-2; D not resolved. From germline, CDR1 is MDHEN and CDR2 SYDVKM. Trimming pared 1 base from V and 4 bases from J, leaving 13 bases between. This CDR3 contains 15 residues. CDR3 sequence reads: CASSLSQIRVYGYTF. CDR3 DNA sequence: TGTGCCAGCAGTTTATCCCAAATCCGCGTCTATGGCTACACCTTC.

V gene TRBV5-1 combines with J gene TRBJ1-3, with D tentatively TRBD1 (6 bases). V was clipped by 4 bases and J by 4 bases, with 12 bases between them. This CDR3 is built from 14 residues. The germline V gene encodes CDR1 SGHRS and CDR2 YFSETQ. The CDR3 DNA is TGCGCCAGCAGCCAACGGACAGACGGAAACACCATATATTTT. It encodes CASSQRTDGNTIYF.

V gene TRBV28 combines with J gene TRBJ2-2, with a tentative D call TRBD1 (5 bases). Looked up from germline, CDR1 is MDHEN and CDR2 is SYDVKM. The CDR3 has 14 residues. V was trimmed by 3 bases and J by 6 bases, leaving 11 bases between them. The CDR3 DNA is TGTGCCAGCAGTTTTAGGGGTGAGGCCGGGGAGCTGTTTTTT. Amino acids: CASSFRGEAGELFF.

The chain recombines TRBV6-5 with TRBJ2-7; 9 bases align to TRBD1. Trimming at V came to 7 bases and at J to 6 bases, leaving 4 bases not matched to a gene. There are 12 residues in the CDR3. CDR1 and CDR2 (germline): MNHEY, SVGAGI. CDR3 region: CASTGTGTEQYF. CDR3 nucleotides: TGTGCCAGCACCGGGACAGGGACCGAGCAGTACTTC.

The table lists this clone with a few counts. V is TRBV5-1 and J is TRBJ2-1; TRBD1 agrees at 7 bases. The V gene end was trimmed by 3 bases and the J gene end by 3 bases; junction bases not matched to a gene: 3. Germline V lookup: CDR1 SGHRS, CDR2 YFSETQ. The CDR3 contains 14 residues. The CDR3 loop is CASSWDSFYNEQFF. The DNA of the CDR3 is TGCGCCAGCAGCTGGGACAGTTTCTACAATGAGCAGTTCTTC.

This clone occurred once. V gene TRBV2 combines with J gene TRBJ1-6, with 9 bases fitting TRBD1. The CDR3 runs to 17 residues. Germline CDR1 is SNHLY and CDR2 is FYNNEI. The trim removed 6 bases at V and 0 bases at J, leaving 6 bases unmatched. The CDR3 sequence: CASRSDRGTSYNSPLHF. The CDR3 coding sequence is TGTGCCAGCAGATCCGACAGGGGGACCTCCTATAATTCACCCCTCCACTTT.

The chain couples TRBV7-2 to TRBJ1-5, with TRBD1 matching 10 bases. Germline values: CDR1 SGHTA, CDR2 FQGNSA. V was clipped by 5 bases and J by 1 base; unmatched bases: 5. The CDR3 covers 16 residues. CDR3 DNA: TGTGCCAGCAGCCGGGACAGGGGATCGAGCAATCAGCCCCAGCATTTT. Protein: CASSRDRGSSNQPQHF.

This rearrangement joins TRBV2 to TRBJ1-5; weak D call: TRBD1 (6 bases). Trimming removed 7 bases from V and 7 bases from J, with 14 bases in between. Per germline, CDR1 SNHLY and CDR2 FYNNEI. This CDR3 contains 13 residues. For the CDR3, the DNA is TGTGCCAGCACCCCAGAGGGGGAACAGCCCCAGCATTTT. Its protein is CASTPEGEQPQHF.

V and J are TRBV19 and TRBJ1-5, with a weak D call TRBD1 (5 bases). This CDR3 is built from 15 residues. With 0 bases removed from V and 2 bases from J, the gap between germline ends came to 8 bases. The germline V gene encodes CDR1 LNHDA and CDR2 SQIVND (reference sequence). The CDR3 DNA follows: TGTGCCAGTAGTATAGATCAGGGCCGCAATCAGCCCCAGCATTTT. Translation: CASSIDQGRNQPQHF. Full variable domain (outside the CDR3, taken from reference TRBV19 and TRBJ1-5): DGGITQSPKYLFRKEGQNVTLSCEQNLNHDAMYWYRQDPGQGLRLIYYSQIVNDFQKGDIAEGYSVSREKKESFPLTVTSAQKNPTAFYLCASSIDQGRNQPQHFGDGTRLSIL.

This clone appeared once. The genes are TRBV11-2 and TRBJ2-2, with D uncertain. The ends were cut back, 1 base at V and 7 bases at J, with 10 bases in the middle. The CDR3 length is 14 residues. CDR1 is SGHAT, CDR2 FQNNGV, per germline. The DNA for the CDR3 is TGTGCCAGCAGCTTAGGGCTTGGCGGCGGGGAGCTGTTTTTT. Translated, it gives CASSLGLGGGELFF.

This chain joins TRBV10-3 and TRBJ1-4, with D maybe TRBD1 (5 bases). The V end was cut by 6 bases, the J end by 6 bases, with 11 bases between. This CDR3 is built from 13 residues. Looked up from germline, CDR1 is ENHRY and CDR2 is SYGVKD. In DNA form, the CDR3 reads TGTGCCATCAGGCGGGGGTCGGATGAAAAACTGTTTTTT. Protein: CAIRRGSDEKLFF.

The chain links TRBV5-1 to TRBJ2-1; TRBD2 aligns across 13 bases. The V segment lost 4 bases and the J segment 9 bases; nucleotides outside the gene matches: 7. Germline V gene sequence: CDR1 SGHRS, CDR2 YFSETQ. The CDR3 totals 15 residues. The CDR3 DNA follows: TGCGCCAGCAGCCCCGGGACTAGCGGGGTCGGTGAGCAGTTCTTC. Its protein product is CASSPGTSGVGEQFF.

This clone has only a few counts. The DNA for the CDR3 is TGTGCCATCAGTGAGTCCCTCCGGGGCTACACCTTC. Translation gives CAISESLRGYTF. V gene TRBV10-3 combines with J gene TRBJ1-2; D gene ambiguous. Deletions cut 0 bases from V and 8 bases from J, with 7 bases between. This CDR3 region has 12 residues. Germline V gives CDR1 ENHRY, CDR2 SYGVKD.

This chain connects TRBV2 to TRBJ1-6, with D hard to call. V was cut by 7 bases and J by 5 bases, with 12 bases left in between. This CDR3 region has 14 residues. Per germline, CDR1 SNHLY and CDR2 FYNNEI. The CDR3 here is CASKLGGDNSPLHF. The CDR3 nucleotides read TGTGCCAGCAAATTGGGCGGGGATAATTCACCCCTCCACTTT. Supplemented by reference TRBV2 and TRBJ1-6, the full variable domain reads EPEVTQTPSHQVTQMGQEVILRCVPISNHLYFYWYRQILGQKVEFLVSFYNNEISEKSEIFDDQFSVERPDGSNFTLKIRSTKLEDSAMYFCASKLGGDNSPLHFGNGTRLTVT.

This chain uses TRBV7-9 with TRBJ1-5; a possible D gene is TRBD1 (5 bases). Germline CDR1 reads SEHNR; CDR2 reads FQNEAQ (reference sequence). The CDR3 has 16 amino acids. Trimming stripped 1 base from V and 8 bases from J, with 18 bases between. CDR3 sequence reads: CASSLGRGSGEEPQHF. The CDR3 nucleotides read TGTGCCAGCAGCTTAGGGAGGGGATCCGGGGAAGAGCCCCAGCATTTT.

CDR3 region: CASTQQGARTEAFF. In DNA, the CDR3 is TGTGCCAGTACCCAACAGGGGGCGAGGACTGAAGCTTTCTTT. The chain is built from TRBV19 and TRBJ1-1; 9 bases line up with TRBD1. Germline V gives CDR1 LNHDA, CDR2 SQIVND (reference sequence). The CDR3 totals 14 residues. V trimming: 7 bases; J trimming: 5 bases; junction bases outside the gene matches: 8.

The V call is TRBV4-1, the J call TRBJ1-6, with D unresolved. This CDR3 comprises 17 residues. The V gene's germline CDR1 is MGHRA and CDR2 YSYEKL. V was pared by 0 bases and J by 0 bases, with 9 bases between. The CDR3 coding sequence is TGCGCCAGCAGCCAAGAGGGCCTGAGCTCCTATAATTCACCCCTCCACTTT. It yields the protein CASSQEGLSSYNSPLHF.

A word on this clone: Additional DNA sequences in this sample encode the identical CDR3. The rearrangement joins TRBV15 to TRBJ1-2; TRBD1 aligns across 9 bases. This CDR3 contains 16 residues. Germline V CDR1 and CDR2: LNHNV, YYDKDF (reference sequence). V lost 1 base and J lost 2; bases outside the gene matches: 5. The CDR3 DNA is TGTGCCACCAGCAGAGCCCCGGGACAGGGAAACTATGGCTACACCTTC. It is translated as CATSRAPGQGNYGYTF.

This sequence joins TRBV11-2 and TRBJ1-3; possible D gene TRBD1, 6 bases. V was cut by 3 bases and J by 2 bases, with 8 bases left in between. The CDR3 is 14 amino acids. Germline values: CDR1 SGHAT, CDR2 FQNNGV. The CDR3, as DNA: TGTGCCAGCAGCTTGGGGACACCTGGAAACACCATATATTTT. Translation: CASSLGTPGNTIYF.

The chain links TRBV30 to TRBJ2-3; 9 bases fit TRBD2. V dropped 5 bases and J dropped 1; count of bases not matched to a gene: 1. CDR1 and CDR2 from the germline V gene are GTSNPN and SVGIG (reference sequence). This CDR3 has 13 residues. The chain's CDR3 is CAWERGGTDTQYF. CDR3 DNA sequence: TGTGCCTGGGAGCGGGGGGGCACAGATACGCAGTATTTT. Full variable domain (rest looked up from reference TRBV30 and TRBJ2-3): SQTIHQWPATLVQPVGSPLSLECTVEGTSNPNLYWYRQAAGRGLQLLFYSVGIGQISSEVPQNLSASRPQDRQFILSSKKLLLSDSGFYLCAWERGGTDTQYFGPGTRLTVL.